This T cell receptor (beta chain) was documented in a study of blood T cell repertoires in COVID-19. Study-level background: Sites across the United States, Italy and Spain contributed samples from acute and convalescent COVID-19. The analysed material was cDNA or gDNA that came from T cells, B-cell-depleted T cells, or PBMCs.

Authors' analysis steps: Amplification of reference gene primers was used by the study to estimate nucleated cell counts. Clones were sequenced by immunoSEQ multiplex PCR, and TCRdb holds only the in-frame ones, with some missing. D and trimming come from the DNA, and the V and J calls and clone size come from that table. The table includes fewer than 350,000 clones, 70% to 90% detected once. This TCR was sampled from a man younger than 35 with active or convalescent COVID-19. The sequenced material came from peripheral blood.

The CDR3 DNA is TGTGCCAGCAGCTTAGTAGTGGGGAGGTCCTACAATGAGCAGTTCTTC. As protein: CASSLVVGRSYNEQFF. The rearrangement links TRBV7-9 to TRBJ2-1; D may be TRBD2 (6 bases). Trimming took 1 base from V and 1 from J, leaving 11 bases between them. The CDR3 spans 16 residues. Germline CDR1 and CDR2: SEHNR and FQNEAQ (reference sequence).